This TCR beta chain was recorded in a study of shared T cell receptors in the human thymus (dated by TCRdb to 2020 to 2023). Some background on the complete study: The study examined how self-reactive, shared T-cell receptor alpha chains are generated in the human thymus.

Regarding this clone: Its antigen specificity is not known. No qualities accompany the bases; no much larger clone lies one base away.

The library was obtained by the immunoSEQ multiplex PCR assay. TCRdb obtained this table from immuneACCESS and retained in-frame rearrangements with V and J assigned. These tables miss some clones; where compared with another copy, unresolved V genes account for less than half of the shortfall, and the remainder is unexplained. Here the sample has hundreds of thousands of clones; 70% to 90% occur a single time. The ten largest clones represent about 0.0094% of the sample. This sample was shared with a second study, whose subject was human thymus T cells. The second investigation adds: Donors were immunologically healthy infants undergoing open corrective cardiac surgery for congenital heart defects in Finland. Thymus tissue was obtained as surgical resects removed during corrective cardiac surgery. Biased V and J gene segment usage appeared to be present in both thymic and peripheral blood repertoires. The related research reported highly overlapping thymic TCR repertoires among unrelated individuals. TCR alpha and beta repertoires from seven to nine infant thymus samples and a few related peripheral blood samples were characterized in the study. Donor ages ranging from roughly 6 to 244 days were recorded, and five to seven male and a couple of female infants were included in the cohort. Thymocytes were mechanically released from the tissue and were stored as pellets of about 9-33 million cells at -70 degrees C. A QIAsymphony instrument was used to extract genomic DNA from the frozen cell pellets. TCRB and TCRAD loci were amplified from a standardized quantity of quality-controlled genomic DNA using the immunoSEQ multiplex PCR assay. The amplicons covered the V(D)J region and were long enough to include the CDR3 and to identify the V and J genes. Through the commercial immunoSEQ service, the amplicons were sequenced on an Illumina platform. Primer bias and sequencing errors were corrected using previously described methods, and TCRAD and TCRB definitions followed the IMGT database. The repertoires were analysed using immunoSEQ Analyzer 3.0 and VDJTools for basic statistics, V/J segment usage, diversity estimates, rarefaction and pairwise overlap. Chao1, ChaoE, Efron-Thisted, Shannon and inverse Simpson indices were used to estimate diversity, which was also estimated on datasets down-sampled to the smallest sample. Repertoire overlap was determined by strict matching of CDR3 nucleotide sequence, V gene and J gene, and Jaccard-based multidimensional scaling clustering was applied. Thymus samples yielded on average around 810,000 unique TCRB clonotypes, compared with roughly 80,000 from blood samples.

The sample consisted of thymocytes. The sequence was collected from a boy younger than two with a congenital heart defect. Donor details come from another sample of the same person, matched by shared clones.

The CDR3: CASSPGGTGGEKLFF. The bases read TGTGCCAGCAGCCCCGGAGGGACAGGGGGTGAAAAACTGTTTTTT. The sequence links TRBV5-6 to TRBJ1-4; 11 bases in the middle match TRBD1. The germline V end is reduced by 4 bases and the J end by 7 bases; junction bases left unmatched: 6. The CDR3 measures 15 amino acids from cysteine to phenylalanine. Only CDR3 DNA is held: 45 bases, read in frame from base 1. Per the germline V gene, SGHDT is the CDR1 and YYEEEE is the CDR2.